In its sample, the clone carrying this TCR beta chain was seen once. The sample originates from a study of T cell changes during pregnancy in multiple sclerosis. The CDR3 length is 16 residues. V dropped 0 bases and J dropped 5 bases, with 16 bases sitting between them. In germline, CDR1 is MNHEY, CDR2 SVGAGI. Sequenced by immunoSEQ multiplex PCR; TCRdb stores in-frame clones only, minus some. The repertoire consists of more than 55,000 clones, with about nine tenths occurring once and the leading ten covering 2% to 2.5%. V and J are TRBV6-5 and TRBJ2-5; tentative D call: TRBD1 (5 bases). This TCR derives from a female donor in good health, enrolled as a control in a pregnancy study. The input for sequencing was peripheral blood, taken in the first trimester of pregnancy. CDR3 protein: CASSYSKSGSRETQYF. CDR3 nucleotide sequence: TGTGCCAGCAGTTACTCGAAGTCAGGGTCAAGGGAGACCCAGTACTTC.